This T cell receptor beta chain came from a study of CXCR3-negative and CXCR3-positive naive CD8 T cells. Study-wide findings and caveats: CXCR3-positive naive cells carried more hydrophobic TRB CDR3s than CXCR3-negative naive cells did. Memory CD8+ cells had much lower diversity, and both naive subsets had comparably high diversity. In naive cells, CXCR3-negative and CXCR3-positive subsets had similar TRBV-TRBJ usage; memory cells differed.

The CDR3 consists of 13 residues. CDR1 SGHTA and CDR2 FQGNSA come from the germline V gene. Via 5' RACE with UMI labels, TRB cDNA libraries were prepared. TCRdb re-called the 5' RACE reads and shows each CDR3 protein once, DNA omitted. The repertoire table contains some 99,000 distinct CDR3 sequences. Concerning this clonotype itself: Antigen: not known.

Naive CD8+ T lymphocytes were specified as CD45RO-CCR7+CD27+CD95-. The sample was naive CXCR3+ CD8+ T cells from blood. Subset described: CD45RO-CCR7+CD27+CD95- naive CD8+ T cells expressing CXCR3 (TNR3+). This sequence joins TRBV7-2 and TRBJ2-7; no DNA is available, so the TRBD2 call from TCRdb remains unchecked. This clonotype was obtained from a human donor in good health. Some clones in this sample may be carry-over from other donors' samples. Here the CDR3 reads CASSLMGSREQYF. Complete variable domain (other parts from reference TRBV7-2 and TRBJ2-7): GAGVSQSPSNKVTEKGKDVELRCDPISGHTALYWYRQSLGQGLEFLIYFQGNSAPDKSGLPSDRFSAERTGGSVSTLTIQRTQQEDSAVYLCASSLMGSREQYFGPGTRLTVT.